This T cell receptor (beta chain) was documented in a study of Graves' ophthalmopathy and Graves' hyperthyroidism. Study-wide results and caveats: Clonotypes were expanded in thyroid at above 0.001 frequency, and most also appeared in blood.

Using RNA transcripts, the TCR beta CDR3 regions were amplified. The authors performed first-round RT-PCR with HTBI primers and then a second-round multiplex PCR. Each CDR3 protein gets one entry after TCRdb re-called the multiplex PCR reads with MiXCR. Of 620,000 or so distinct CDR3 sequences listed, 22% are singletons. This clonotype was recorded many times. Its target is unknown. Stable hyperthyroid donors showed no ophthalmopathy during 18 months follow-up. None of the included patients had other autoimmune diseases, uncontrolled infections, pregnancy or lactation, as these led to exclusion. V shed 7 bases and J 5 bases; nucleotides not matched to a gene: 5. This CDR3 is 12 amino acids long.

The rearrangement joins TRBV12-3 or TRBV12-4 to TRBJ2-7, with TRBD1 matching 7 bases. Specimen: peripheral blood. The source of this sequence is a woman between 18 and 29 years old with stable Graves' hyperthyroidism. Some clones in this sample may be carry-over from other donors' samples. The CDR3 protein is CASTDRAHEQYF. The CDR3 region has the DNA TGTGCCAGCACCGACAGGGCCCACGAGCAGTACTTC.